These 15 T cell receptor beta chains originate from one sample sequenced in a study of CD8+ T cells in alopecia areata. Sequencing relied on a cDNA template that was reverse transcribed from extracted RNA. Generated by immunoSEQ multiplex PCR, the TCRdb table keeps only in-frame clones and is missing some. Of approximately 65,000 clones in the sample, around 42% were seen once. Indicated treatment: oral pan-JAK inhibitor, 5-10 mg twice daily. Sequenced material: CD8+ T cells sorted from blood, taken at approximately week 36, from a patient treated with tofacitinib. These receptors all come from a human donor with alopecia areata.

As concerns this clone: This CDR3 is also generated by other DNA sequences in the sample. The chain recombines TRBV4-1 with TRBJ2-5, with unresolved D. The V gene lost 1 base and the J gene lost 4 bases, with 1 base spanning the gap. This CDR3 contains 11 residues. Germline V gene data show CDR1 as MGHRA and CDR2 as YSYEKL. This CDR3 reads CASSQVETQYF. DNA for the CDR3: TGCGCCAGCAGCCAAGTAGAGACCCAGTACTTC.

The chain combines TRBV29-1 with TRBJ2-3, with D unresolved. The CDR3 sequence is 11 residues long. V lost 7 bases and J 5 bases, leaving 10 bases between the germline ends. Germline CDR1 reads SQVTM; CDR2 reads ANQGSEA. The chain's CDR3 is CSAPLGDTQYF. Here the CDR3 DNA reads TGCAGCGCACCTTTGGGAGATACGCAGTATTTT.

This clone has only a few counts. V is TRBV4-3 and J is TRBJ2-5; 7 bases are a match to TRBD1. J gave up 5 bases and V 4 bases, and 7 bases lay outside the gene matches. The CDR3 contains 14 residues. The germline gives CDR1 LGHNA, CDR2 YSLEER. CDR3 region: CASSRNRGSETQYF. The CDR3 coding sequence is TGCGCCAGCAGCCGAAACAGGGGTTCGGAGACCCAGTACTTC.

V and J are TRBV2 and TRBJ1-2; a possible D gene is TRBD1 (5 bases). Germline assignment: CDR1 SNHLY and CDR2 FYNNEI. The CDR3 spans 10 residues. V was clipped by 8 bases and J by 8 bases, with 9 bases between them. The DNA for the CDR3 is TGTGCCAGCCGGGGGGACGGCTACACCTTC. Translating it yields CASRGDGYTF.

V is TRBV11-2 and J is TRBJ2-5; D may correspond to TRBD1 or TRBD2 (6 bases each). The CDR3 length is 17 residues. V was shortened by 4 bases and J by 4 bases, with 22 bases between the two germline ends. Germline CDR1 SGHAT, CDR2 FQNNGV. This CDR3 is CASSSIPHPGATETQYF. CDR3 nucleotides: TGTGCCAGCAGCTCCATCCCCCACCCGGGGGCCACAGAGACCCAGTACTTC.

The CDR3 region is CASSPGASGIQETQYF. Here the CDR3 DNA reads TGTGCCAGCAGCCCCGGGGCTAGCGGGATCCAAGAGACCCAGTACTTC. The chain recombines TRBV5-6 with TRBJ2-5, with TRBD2 identical over 9 bases. There are 16 residues in the CDR3. Germline values: CDR1 SGHDT, CDR2 YYEEEE. V gave up 4 bases and J gave up 1 base; unmatched junction bases: 8.

This chain links TRBV29-1 with TRBJ2-1, with 9 bases identical to TRBD1. Germline V lookup: CDR1 SQVTM, CDR2 ANQGSEA. Trimming cost V 6 bases and J 3 bases; bases outside gene matches: 6. The CDR3 totals 14 residues. The CDR3 nucleotides are TGCAGCGTCCTGACGGGACAGGGCTACAATGAGCAGTTCTTC. It yields the protein CSVLTGQGYNEQFF.

This clone counts as hyperexpanded. DNA for the CDR3: TGTGCCAGCAGAGCGGGAGGGGACGCCGGGGAGCTGTTTTTT. Protein: CASRAGGDAGELFF. The V and J genes are TRBV6-1 and TRBJ2-2; 10 nucleotides agree with TRBD2. CDR1 is MNHNS, CDR2 SASEGT, per germline. Trimming cost V 6 bases and J 6 bases; bases outside gene matches: 4. The CDR3 has 14 residues.

In this sample, this clone turned up once. The chain is built from TRBV4-1 and TRBJ1-1; a possible D gene is TRBD1 (6 bases). Trimming took 2 bases from V and 4 from J, leaving 11 bases between them. This CDR3 is 14 amino acids long. Germline V gene lookup returns CDR1 MGHRA and CDR2 YSYEKL. Here the CDR3 reads CASSQLTGVTEAFF. The CDR3 DNA reads as TGCGCCAGCAGCCAATTGACAGGAGTCACTGAAGCTTTCTTT.

The rearrangement uses TRBV9 and TRBJ2-7; D not resolved. The CDR3 sequence is 14 residues long. Trimming took 2 bases from V and 2 from J, leaving 11 bases between them. The germline V gene encodes CDR1 SGDLS and CDR2 YYNGEE. CDR3 sequence reads: CASSVGSFTYEQYF. The CDR3 region has the DNA TGTGCCAGCAGCGTCGGCAGTTTTACCTACGAGCAGTACTTC.

The chain employs TRBV13 and TRBJ2-1, with 12 bases matching TRBD2. CDR1 is PRHDT and CDR2 is FYEKMQ in the germline V gene (reference sequence). Germline trimming cut 4 bases from V and 8 bases from J; bases unmatched to any gene: 6. CDR3 length equals 15 residues. The CDR3 loop reads CASSSTSGSGHEQFF. The CDR3 nucleotides are TGTGCCAGCAGCTCGACTAGCGGGAGTGGACATGAGCAGTTCTTC.

The chain recombines TRBV4-1 with TRBJ2-3, with D tentatively TRBD2 (6 bases). The CDR3 runs 14 residues. Germline V lookup: CDR1 MGHRA, CDR2 YSYEKL. V dropped 4 bases and J dropped 2 bases, with 10 bases sitting between them. Written as DNA, the CDR3 is TGCGCCAGCAGCCCGGGACTTTACACAGATACGCAGTATTTT. It specifies CASSPGLYTDTQYF.

V usage is TRBV6-4 and J usage is TRBJ2-7; 9 nucleotides agree with TRBD1. V shed 6 bases, J shed 2 bases, and the junction held 8 bases outside the gene matches. CDR1 MRHNA and CDR2 SNTAGT come from the germline V gene. The CDR3 runs 15 residues. The CDR3 region is CASSVGQGLAYEQYF. The CDR3 DNA sequence: TGTGCCAGCAGCGTGGGACAGGGTCTCGCCTACGAGCAGTACTTC.

On this clone: The junction differs from germline at one of its ends, possibly a read error. This chain joins TRBV9 and TRBJ2-1; either TRBD1 or TRBD2 may supply D (7 bases each). CDR1 SGDLS and CDR2 YYNGEE come from the germline V gene. This CDR3 has 14 amino acids. The CDR3 DNA sequence: TGCGCCAGCAGCCATAGTGCAGGGGGGGATGAGCAGTTCTTC. Translated, it gives CASSHSAGGDEQFF. The full variable domain, rest sourced from reference TRBV9 and TRBJ2-1, is DSGVTQTPKHLITATGQRVTLRCSPRSGDLSVYWYQQSLDQGLQFLIQYYNGEERAKGNILERFSAQQFPDLHSELNLSSLELGDSALYFCASSHSAGGDEQFFGPGTRLTVL.

CDR3 in amino acids: CASSVGTAYEQYF. Here the CDR3 DNA reads TGCGCCAGCAGCGTCGGGACAGCCTACGAGCAGTACTTC. The gene calls are TRBV5-1 and TRBJ2-7; TRBD1 matches 7 bases. Trimming removed 4 bases from V and 2 bases from J; junction bases left unmatched: 3. The CDR3 totals 13 residues. In germline, CDR1 is SGHRS, CDR2 YFSETQ.